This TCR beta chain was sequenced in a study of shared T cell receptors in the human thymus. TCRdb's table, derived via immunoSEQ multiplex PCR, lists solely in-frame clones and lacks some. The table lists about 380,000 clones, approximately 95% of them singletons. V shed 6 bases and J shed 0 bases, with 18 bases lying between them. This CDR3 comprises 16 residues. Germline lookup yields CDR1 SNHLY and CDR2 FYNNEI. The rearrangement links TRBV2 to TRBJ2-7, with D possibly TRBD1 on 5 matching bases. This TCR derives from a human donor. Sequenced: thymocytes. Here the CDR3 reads CASSTTDSSASYEQYF. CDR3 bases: TGTGCCAGCAGCACTACCGACAGTTCAGCCTCCTACGAGCAGTACTTC.